This T cell receptor beta chain was profiled in a study of cytomegalovirus exposure and HLA in healthy donors. Study-wide context: It was reported in a later analysis that the 120 or so validation repertoires used the same platform as the approximately 670 first-cohort repertoires. The study's findings and limits: Reports showed the classifier diagnosing cytomegalovirus status with high specificity and sensitivity.

Produced via immunoSEQ multiplex PCR; TCRdb's table is partial and in-frame only. The sample gives some 170,000 clones, 86% of which show up once; roughly 2.5% is in the top ten. The CDR3 is 14 residues long. Trimming removed 3 bases at V and 4 bases at J, with 10 bases between. Germline V gene sequence: CDR1 PRHDT, CDR2 FYEKMQ (reference sequence). As to this clone: Its antigen is currently unknown.

The TCR comes from a man aged 18 to 29 in good health and CMV-seropositive. The rearrangement joins TRBV13 to TRBJ1-3; unclear D gene. Sequenced: PBMCs. CDR3 in DNA: TGTGCCAGCAGCTTGCGGGGAAGAGGAAACACCATATATTTT. This encodes CASSLRGRGNTIYF.